Reported below is one T cell receptor beta chain. What antigen it recognizes has not been identified. No much larger clone exists at a distance of one base, and base qualities are not known. The sample comes from a study of Ad26.COV2.S vaccination and SARS-CoV-2 variants (dated by TCRdb to the early 2020s). Turning to the overall study: Donors in the vaccine arm were drawn from COV1001, a phase I-IIa trial of Ad26.COV2.S in healthy adults that was multicentre, randomized, double-blind and placebo-controlled. Ad26.COV2.S was given intramuscularly at 5x10^10 or 1x10^11 viral particles, as a single shot or as two shots 56 days apart. Sequencing of the TCRbeta repertoire served to evaluate the specificity and breadth of SARS-CoV-2-reactive T cell receptors following Ad26.COV2.S vaccination. The TCR-sequenced set comprised approximately 32 samples: some 19 Ad26.COV2.S vaccine recipients, 5 placebo recipients and 8 SARS-CoV-2 convalescent individuals. Participants in the trial were split at random into five groups of five each, receiving low-dose or high-dose Ad26.COV2.S once or twice, or else placebo on both occasions. Blinding of investigators to trial group allocation was maintained during experiments and outcome assessment. What the study reported, not specific to this receptor: It was noted by the authors that total T cell responses may have been underestimated by the TCR breadth and depth analyses. Ad26.COV2.S recipients had higher spike-specific TCR breadth than placebo recipients (P = 0.0014). Comparable non-spike TCR breadth was observed between vaccine and placebo recipients, consistent with only spike being contained in the vaccine. Substantial breadth of spike-specific CD8+ and CD4+ T cell responses was reported after vaccination. The study was not powered to compare responses between vaccine doses or regimens.

The immunoSEQ Assay was used to sequence TCRbeta CDR3 regions. After extraction, genomic DNA underwent amplification by bias-controlled multiplex PCR, followed by high-throughput sequencing. As for the original processing: To quantify the absolute abundance of every unique TCRbeta CDR3 region, sequences were collapsed and filtered. Usable DNA was measured by amplifying reference genes present in all nucleated cells, and TCRbeta template counts were normalized to that usable DNA to estimate T cell fraction. Repertoire TCRs were annotated as SARS-CoV-2-specific when V gene, CDR3 amino acid sequence and J gene were exactly matched to a known reactive TCR set. The reference SARS-CoV-2 TCR set was obtained from MIRA and was filtered for enrichment in COVID-19-positive ImmuneCODE repertoires, whereby public or cross-reactive TCRs were removed. Based on the MIRA antigens, annotated TCRs were further analysed at the level of specific ORF or position within ORF. Breadth was defined as the number of annotated unique rearrangements divided by the total number of unique productive rearrangements, and depth was defined as the summed frequency of the annotated unique rearrangements. Two-sided Wilcoxon rank-sum tests were applied when comparing TCR breadth between groups. Not all clones reach the TCRdb copy of this immuneACCESS table, which keeps in-frame sequences only. Checked studies attribute under half of the gap to unresolved V genes and leave the rest unexplained. V and J calls and clone size are as listed in that table; D and trimming were resolved from the DNA. For this sample there are fewer than 800,000 clones; about 89% appear just once. The ten most abundant clones make up around 1.5% of the sample.

What this sample's treatment or condition label stands for: some 20 received Ad26.COV2.S at low or high dose, single or two shots; about 5 received placebo; per-sample allocation not given. Repertoires of vaccine and placebo recipients were sequenced from samples collected on day 63 after the first injection. In Cohort 1b, around 25 adults aged 18-55 years were enrolled at a single site in Boston, USA, between 29 July and 7 August 2020. Ad26.COV2.S was a replication-incompetent adenovirus type 26 vector that expressed a prefusion-stabilized SARS-CoV-2 spike protein derived from the original Wuhan strain. Via the germline V gene, CDR1 is SGHTA and CDR2 FQGNSA. The CDR3 spans 14 residues, from the cysteine through the phenylalanine. The sequence is cut down to CDR3 DNA, 42 bases in frame from base 1. Here V drops 5 bases and J drops 1 base, and the junction holds 4 bases not matched to any gene.

The sequence came from a person between 18 and 65 years old who received the Ad26.COV2.S COVID-19 vaccine or a placebo. This chain is built from TRBV7-2 and TRBJ2-5; 7 middle bases align to TRBD1. The sequencing used peripheral blood, collected in a trial of Ad26.COV2.S vaccine versus placebo. DNA sequence: TGTGCCAGCAGCGTCGACAGGGTCCAAGAGACCCAGTACTTC. This codes for CASSVDRVQETQYF.